The text below deals with one T cell receptor (beta chain). No antigen is known for it. UMIs were attached via template switching, each with a 6-nucleotide sample barcode. Following a re-call of the 5' RACE reads, TCRdb has one entry per CDR3 protein and lacks DNA. This sample contains fewer than 150,000 distinct CDR3 sequences. This specimen comes from a study of monozygotic twins with inflammatory bowel disease. Study-wide results and caveats: Twins classed as concordant or discordant showed no difference in repertoire similarity, possibly from limited power.

Germline V lookup: CDR1 DFQATT, CDR2 SNEGSKA (reference sequence). CDR3 length equals 14 residues. The receptor was derived from a human donor with ulcerative colitis or Crohn's disease, or a healthy co-twin of an affected twin (not recorded which). Sequenced sample: blood. The genes are TRBV20-1 and TRBJ1-1. CDR3 protein: CSASHGLRNTEAFF.